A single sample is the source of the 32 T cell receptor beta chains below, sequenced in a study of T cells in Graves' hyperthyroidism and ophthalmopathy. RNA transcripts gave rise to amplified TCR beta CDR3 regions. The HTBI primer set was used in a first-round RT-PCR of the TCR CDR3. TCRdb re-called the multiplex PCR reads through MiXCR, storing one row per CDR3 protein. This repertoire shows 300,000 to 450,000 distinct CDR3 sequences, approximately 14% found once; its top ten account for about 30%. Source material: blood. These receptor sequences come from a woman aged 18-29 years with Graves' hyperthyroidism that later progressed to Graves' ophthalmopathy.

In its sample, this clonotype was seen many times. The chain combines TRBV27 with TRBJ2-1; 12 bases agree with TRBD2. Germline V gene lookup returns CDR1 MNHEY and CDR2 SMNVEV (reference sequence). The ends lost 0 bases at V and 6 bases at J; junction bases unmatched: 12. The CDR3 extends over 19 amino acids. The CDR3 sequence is CASSLSALAGGPMLNEQFF. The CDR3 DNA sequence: TGTGCCAGCAGTTTATCGGCGCTAGCGGGAGGGCCAATGCTCAATGAGCAGTTCTTC.

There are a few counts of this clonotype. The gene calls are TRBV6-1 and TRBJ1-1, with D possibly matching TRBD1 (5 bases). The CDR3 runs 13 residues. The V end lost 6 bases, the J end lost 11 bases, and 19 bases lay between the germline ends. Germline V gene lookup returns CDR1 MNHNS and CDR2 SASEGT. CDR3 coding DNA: TGTGCCAGCAGCGATCCGACAGAAGAGGGGGCTTTCTTT. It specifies CASSDPTEEGAFF.

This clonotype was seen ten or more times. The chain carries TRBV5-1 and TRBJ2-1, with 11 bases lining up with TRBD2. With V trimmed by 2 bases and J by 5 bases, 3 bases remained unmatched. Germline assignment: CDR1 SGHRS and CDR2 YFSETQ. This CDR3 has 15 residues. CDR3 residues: CASSFSGRDNNEQFF. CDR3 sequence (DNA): TGCGCCAGCAGCTTTAGCGGGAGGGACAACAATGAGCAGTTCTTC.

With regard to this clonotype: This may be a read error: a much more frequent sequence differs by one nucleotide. The CDR3 spells CSARGHEEETQYF. The CDR3, as DNA: TGCAGTGCTAGAGGTCACGAGGAAGAGACCCAGTACTTC. The chain has TRBV20-1 and TRBJ2-5; unclear D gene. Germline lookup yields CDR1 DFQATT and CDR2 SNEGSKA (reference sequence). V dropped 1 base and J dropped 3 bases, with 9 bases sitting between them. This CDR3 contains 13 residues.

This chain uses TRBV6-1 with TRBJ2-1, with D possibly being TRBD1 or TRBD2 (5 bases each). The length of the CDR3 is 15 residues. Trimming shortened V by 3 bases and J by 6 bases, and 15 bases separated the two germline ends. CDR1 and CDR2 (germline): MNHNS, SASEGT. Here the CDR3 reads CASSDEGLWRNEQFF. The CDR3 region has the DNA TGTGCCAGCAGTGATGAGGGGCTGTGGCGCAATGAGCAGTTCTTC.

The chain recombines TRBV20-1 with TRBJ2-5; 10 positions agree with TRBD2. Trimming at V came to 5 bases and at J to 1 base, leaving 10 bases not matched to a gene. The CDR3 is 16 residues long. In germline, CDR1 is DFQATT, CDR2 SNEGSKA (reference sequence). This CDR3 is CSAAPTSGNIQETQYF. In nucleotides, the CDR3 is TGCAGTGCTGCCCCCACTAGCGGGAACATCCAAGAGACCCAGTACTTC.

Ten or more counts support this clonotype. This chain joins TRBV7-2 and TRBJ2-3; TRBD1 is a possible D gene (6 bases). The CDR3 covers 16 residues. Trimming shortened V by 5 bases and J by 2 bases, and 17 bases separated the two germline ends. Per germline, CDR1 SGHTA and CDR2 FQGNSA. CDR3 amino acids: CASSIYRDTHTDTQYF. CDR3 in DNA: TGTGCCAGCAGCATTTACCGGGACACTCACACAGATACGCAGTATTTT. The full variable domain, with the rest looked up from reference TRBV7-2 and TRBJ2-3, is GAGVSQSPSNKVTEKGKDVELRCDPISGHTALYWYRQSLGQGLEFLIYFQGNSAPDKSGLPSDRFSAERTGGSVSTLTIQRTQQEDSAVYLCASSIYRDTHTDTQYFGPGTRLTVL.

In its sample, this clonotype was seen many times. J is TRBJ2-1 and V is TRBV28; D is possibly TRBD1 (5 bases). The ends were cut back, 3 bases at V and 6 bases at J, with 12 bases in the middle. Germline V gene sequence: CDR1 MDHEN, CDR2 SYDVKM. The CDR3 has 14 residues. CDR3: CASSLAGRGNEQFF. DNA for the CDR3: TGTGCCAGCAGTTTGGCAGGAAGGGGCAATGAGCAGTTCTTC.

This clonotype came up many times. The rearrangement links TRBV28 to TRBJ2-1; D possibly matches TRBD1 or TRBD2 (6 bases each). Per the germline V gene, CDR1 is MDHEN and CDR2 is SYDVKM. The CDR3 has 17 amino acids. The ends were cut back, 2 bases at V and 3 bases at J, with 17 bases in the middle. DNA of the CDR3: TGTGCCAGCAGTTTAGTCGAGGGGGAGGCCTTCTACAATGAGCAGTTCTTC. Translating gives CASSLVEGEAFYNEQFF.

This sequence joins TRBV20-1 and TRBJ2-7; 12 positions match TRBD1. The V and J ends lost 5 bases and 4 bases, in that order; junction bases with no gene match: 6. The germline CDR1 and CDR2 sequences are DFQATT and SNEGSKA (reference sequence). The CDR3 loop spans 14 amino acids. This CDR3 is CSAPGTGGGYEQYF. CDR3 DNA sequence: TGCAGTGCTCCTGGGACAGGGGGCGGGTACGAGCAGTACTTC.

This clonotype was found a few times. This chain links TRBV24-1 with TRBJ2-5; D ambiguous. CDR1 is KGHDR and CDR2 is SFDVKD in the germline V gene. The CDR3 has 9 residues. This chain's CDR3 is CTSPETQYF. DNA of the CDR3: TGTACCTCGCCCGAGACCCAGTACTTC.

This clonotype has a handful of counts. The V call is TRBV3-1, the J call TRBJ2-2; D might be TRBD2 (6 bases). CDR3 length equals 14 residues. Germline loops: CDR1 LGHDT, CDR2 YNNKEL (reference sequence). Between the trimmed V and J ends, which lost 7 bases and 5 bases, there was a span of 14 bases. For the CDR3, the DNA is TGTGCCAGCACCCCCGGCCGGGGGACCGGGGAGCTGTTTTTT. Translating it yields CASTPGRGTGELFF.

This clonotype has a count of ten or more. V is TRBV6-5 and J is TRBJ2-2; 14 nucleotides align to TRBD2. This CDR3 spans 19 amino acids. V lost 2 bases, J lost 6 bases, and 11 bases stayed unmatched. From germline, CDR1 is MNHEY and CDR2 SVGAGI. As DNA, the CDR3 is TGTGCCAGCAGTTACGGCGAGACTAGCGGGAGGGCCTGGTCCGGGGAGCTGTTTTTT. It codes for CASSYGETSGRAWSGELFF.

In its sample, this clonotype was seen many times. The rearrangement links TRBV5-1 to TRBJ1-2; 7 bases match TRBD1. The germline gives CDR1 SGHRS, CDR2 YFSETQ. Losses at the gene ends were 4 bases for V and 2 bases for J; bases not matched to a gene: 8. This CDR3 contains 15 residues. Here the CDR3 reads CASSRGDSFNYGYTF. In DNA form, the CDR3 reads TGCGCCAGCAGCCGCGGGGACAGCTTCAACTATGGCTACACCTTC. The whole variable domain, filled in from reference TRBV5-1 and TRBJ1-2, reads KAGVTQTPRYLIKTRGQQVTLSCSPISGHRSVSWYQQTPGQGLQFLFEYFSETQRNKGNFPGRFSGRQFSNSRSEMNVSTLELGDSALYLCASSRGDSFNYGYTFGSGTRLTVV.

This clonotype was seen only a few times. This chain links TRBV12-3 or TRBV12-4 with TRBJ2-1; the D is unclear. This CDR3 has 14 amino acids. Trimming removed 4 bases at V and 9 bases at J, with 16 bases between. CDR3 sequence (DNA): TGTGCCAGCAGTTCGTTTATCGCGCAGAGTGAGCAGTTCTTC. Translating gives CASSSFIAQSEQFF.

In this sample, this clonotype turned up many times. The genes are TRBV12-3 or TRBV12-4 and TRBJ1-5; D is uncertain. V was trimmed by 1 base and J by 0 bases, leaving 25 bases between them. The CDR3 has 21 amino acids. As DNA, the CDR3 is TGTGCCAGCAGTTTAGGACGAGGGAGGGTGGGGAAAAGAGATAGCAATCAGCCCCAGCATTTT. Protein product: CASSLGRGRVGKRDSNQPQHF.

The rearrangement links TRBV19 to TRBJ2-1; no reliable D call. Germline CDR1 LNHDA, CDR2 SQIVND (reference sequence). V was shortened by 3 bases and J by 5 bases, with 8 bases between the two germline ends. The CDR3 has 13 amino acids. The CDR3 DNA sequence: TGTGCCAGTAGTATGGACCCTCACAATGAGCAGTTCTTC. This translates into CASSMDPHNEQFF. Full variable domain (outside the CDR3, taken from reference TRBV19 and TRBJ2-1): DGGITQSPKYLFRKEGQNVTLSCEQNLNHDAMYWYRQDPGQGLRLIYYSQIVNDFQKGDIAEGYSVSREKKESFPLTVTSAQKNPTAFYLCASSMDPHNEQFFGPGTRLTVL.

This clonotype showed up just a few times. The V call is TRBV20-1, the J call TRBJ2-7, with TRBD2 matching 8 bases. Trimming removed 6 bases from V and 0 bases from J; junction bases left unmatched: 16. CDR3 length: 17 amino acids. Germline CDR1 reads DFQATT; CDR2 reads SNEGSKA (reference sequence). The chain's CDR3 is CSATSFSGNHISYEQYF. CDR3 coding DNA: TGCAGTGCAACCTCCTTTAGCGGGAATCATATCTCCTACGAGCAGTACTTC.

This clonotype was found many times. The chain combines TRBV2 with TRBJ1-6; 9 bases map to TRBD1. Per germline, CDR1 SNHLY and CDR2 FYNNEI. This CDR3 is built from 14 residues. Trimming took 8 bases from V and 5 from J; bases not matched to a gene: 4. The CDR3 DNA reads TGTGCCAGCGTGGGACAGGGCCATAATTCACCCCTCCACTTT. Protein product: CASVGQGHNSPLHF.

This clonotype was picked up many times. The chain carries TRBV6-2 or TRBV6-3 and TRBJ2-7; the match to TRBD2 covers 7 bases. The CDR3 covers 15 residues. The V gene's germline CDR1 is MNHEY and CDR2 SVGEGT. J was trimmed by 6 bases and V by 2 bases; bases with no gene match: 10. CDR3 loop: CASSYLGTTLGEQYF. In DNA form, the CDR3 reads TGTGCCAGCAGTTACCTTGGGACTACCTTGGGCGAGCAGTACTTC.

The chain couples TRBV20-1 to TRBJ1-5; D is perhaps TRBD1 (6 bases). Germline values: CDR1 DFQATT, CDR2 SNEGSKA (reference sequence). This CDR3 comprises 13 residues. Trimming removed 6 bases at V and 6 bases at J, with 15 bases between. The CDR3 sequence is CSAPGGRGQPQHF. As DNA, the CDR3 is TGCAGTGCCCCGGGGGGGCGAGGTCAGCCCCAGCATTTT.

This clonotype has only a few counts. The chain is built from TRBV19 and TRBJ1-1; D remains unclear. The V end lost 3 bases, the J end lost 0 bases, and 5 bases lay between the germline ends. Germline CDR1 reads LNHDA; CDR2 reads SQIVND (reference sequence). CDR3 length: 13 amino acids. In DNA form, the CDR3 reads TGTGCCAGTAGTATGCGGCTGAACACTGAAGCTTTCTTT. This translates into CASSMRLNTEAFF.

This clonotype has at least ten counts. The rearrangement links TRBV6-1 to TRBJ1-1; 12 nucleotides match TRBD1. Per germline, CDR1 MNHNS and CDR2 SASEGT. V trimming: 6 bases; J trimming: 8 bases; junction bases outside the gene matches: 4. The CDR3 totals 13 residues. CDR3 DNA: TGTGCCAGCAGAGGGACAGGGGGCGCGGAAGCTTTCTTT. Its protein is CASRGTGGAEAFF.

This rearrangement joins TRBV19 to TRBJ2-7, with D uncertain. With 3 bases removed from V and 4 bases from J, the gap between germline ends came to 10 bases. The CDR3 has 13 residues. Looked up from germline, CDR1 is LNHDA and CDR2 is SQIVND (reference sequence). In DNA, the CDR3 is TGTGCCAGTAGTATCCAGGAAGGGTACGAGCAGTACTTC. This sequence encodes CASSIQEGYEQYF.

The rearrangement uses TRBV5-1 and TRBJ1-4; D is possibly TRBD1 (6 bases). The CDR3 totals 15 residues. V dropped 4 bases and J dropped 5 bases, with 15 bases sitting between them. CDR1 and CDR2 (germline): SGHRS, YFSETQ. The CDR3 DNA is TGCGCCAGCAGCCCAGGACAGACCCGCAATGAAAAACTGTTTTTT. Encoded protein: CASSPGQTRNEKLFF.

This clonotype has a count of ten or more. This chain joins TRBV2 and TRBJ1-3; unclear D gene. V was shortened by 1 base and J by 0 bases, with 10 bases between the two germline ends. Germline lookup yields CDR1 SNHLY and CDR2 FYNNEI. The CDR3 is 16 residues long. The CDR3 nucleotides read TGTGCCAGCAGTGAAGGGCCGCACAGCTCTGGAAACACCATATATTTT. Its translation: CASSEGPHSSGNTIYF.

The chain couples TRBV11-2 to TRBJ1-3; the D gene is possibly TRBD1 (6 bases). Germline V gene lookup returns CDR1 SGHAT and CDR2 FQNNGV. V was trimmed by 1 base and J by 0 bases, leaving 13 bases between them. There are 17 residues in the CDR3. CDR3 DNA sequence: TGTGCCAGCAGCTTAGGGGGGGGCAGATCCTCTGGAAACACCATATATTTT. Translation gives CASSLGGGRSSGNTIYF.

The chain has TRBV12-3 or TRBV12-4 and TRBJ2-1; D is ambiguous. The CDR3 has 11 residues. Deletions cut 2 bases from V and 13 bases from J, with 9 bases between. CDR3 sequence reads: CASSLIGPQFF. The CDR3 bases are TGTGCCAGCAGTTTAATAGGCCCCCAGTTCTTC.

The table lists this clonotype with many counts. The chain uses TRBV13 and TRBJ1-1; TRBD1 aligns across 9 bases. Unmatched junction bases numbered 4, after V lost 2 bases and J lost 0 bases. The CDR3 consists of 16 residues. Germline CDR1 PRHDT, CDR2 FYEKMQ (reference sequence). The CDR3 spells CASSLRTGAVNTEAFF. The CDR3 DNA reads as TGTGCCAGCAGCTTAAGGACAGGGGCCGTGAACACTGAAGCTTTCTTT. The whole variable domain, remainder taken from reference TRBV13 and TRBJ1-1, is AAGVIQSPRHLIKEKRETATLKCYPIPRHDTVYWYQQGPGQDPQFLISFYEKMQSDKGSIPDRFSAQQFSDYHSELNMSSLELGDSALYFCASSLRTGAVNTEAFFGQGTRLTVV.

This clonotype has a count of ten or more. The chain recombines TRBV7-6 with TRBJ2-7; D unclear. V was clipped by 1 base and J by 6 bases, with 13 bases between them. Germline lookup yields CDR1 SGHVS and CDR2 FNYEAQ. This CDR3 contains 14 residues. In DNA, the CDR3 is TGTGCCAGCAGCTTAGAGAGCTCCGGAGTCGAGCAGTACTTC. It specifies CASSLESSGVEQYF.

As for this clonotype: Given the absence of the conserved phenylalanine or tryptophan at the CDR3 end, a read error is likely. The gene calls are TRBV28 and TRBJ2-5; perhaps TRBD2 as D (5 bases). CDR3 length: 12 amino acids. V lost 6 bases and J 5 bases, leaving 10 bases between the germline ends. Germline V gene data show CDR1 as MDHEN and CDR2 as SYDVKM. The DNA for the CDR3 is TGTGCCAGCAGCGAGGGCCGGGAGACCCAGTACCTC. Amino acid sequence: CASSEGRETQYL.

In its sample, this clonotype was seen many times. The CDR3 loop reads CASSQTGGGNQPQHF. As DNA, the CDR3 is TGTGCCAGCAGTCAGACAGGGGGCGGGAATCAGCCCCAGCATTTT. The chain joins TRBV12-3 or TRBV12-4 to TRBJ1-5; 10 nucleotides align to TRBD1. Trimming cost V 5 bases and J 4 bases; bases outside gene matches: 5. The CDR3 is 15 residues long.